The TCR beta chain described here comes from a study of blood T cell repertoires in COVID-19. Background on the study: Whether acute or convalescent, the COVID-19 samples came from the United States, Italy and Spain.

The ends were cut back, 0 bases at V and 2 bases at J, with 4 bases in the middle. Germline CDR1 is SGHTA and CDR2 is FQGTGA. The CDR3 loop spans 13 amino acids. How the authors handled the data: Amplified reference gene primers provided the basis for estimating nucleated cell counts. Assay used: immunoSEQ multiplex PCR; TCRdb lists only in-frame clones, some missing. The V and J calls and clone size are taken from that table; D and trimming were inferred from the DNA. The sample shows roughly 80,000 clones, 75% to 90% of them seen only once. The sample taken for sequencing was peripheral blood. The TCR was taken from a human donor in a cohort sampled during active COVID-19. The chain carries TRBV7-3 and TRBJ1-2, with D unresolved. DNA of the CDR3: TGTGCCAGCAGCTTAACCCCAAACTATGGCTACACCTTC. As protein: CASSLTPNYGYTF. Variable domain in full (rest from reference TRBV7-3 and TRBJ1-2): GAGVSQTPSNKVTEKGKYVELRCDPISGHTALYWYRQSLGQGPEFLIYFQGTGAADDSGLPNDRFFAVRPEGSVSTLKIQRTERGDSAVYLCASSLTPNYGYTFGSGTRLTVV.